The 11 T cell receptor beta chains below come from one sample, sequenced in a study of shared clonotypes between healthy human individuals. Profiled with immunoSEQ multiplex PCR; TCRdb holds only in-frame clones, not every one. This table holds hundreds of thousands of clones, about 91% found once. Only CD45RO-negative cells positively selected for CCR7 counted as naive CD8 cells, so terminally differentiated effector memory CD45RA+ cells were excluded. The sequenced sample consisted of naive CD8+ T cells sorted from blood. The receptor source for this set is a man younger than 45 in good health.

This clone was picked up one time. This chain connects TRBV5-5 to TRBJ2-7; TRBD2 agrees at 15 bases. This CDR3 has 17 residues. Per germline, CDR1 SGHKS and CDR2 YYEKEE (reference sequence). V was clipped by 3 bases and J by 6 bases; unmatched bases: 10. CDR3 DNA sequence: TGTGCCAGCAGCTCCGGACTAGCGGGAGGGCCAAGTCGCGAGCAGTACTTC. Residues: CASSSGLAGGPSREQYF.

The chain combines TRBV25-1 with TRBJ2-1; TRBD2 matches 8 bases. V dropped 4 bases and J dropped 7; count of bases not matched to a gene: 9. This CDR3 is built from 15 residues. CDR1 and CDR2 (germline): MGHDK, SYGVNS. The CDR3 is CASSATSGPWNEQFF. The DNA for the CDR3 is TGTGCCAGCAGTGCAACTAGCGGACCGTGGAATGAGCAGTTCTTC.

The rearrangement joins TRBV30 to TRBJ2-7; TRBD2 agrees at 14 bases. Trimming at V came to 8 bases and at J to 3 bases, leaving 0 bases not matched to a gene. The germline V gene encodes CDR1 GTSNPN and CDR2 SVGIG (reference sequence). This CDR3 contains 12 residues. In DNA, the CDR3 is TGTGCCGGGACTAGCGGGAGCTACGAGCAGTACTTC. It codes for CAGTSGSYEQYF.

The V and J genes are TRBV6-1 and TRBJ2-5, with 7 bases lining up with TRBD1. Germline CDR1 MNHNS, CDR2 SASEGT. The CDR3 length is 14 residues. The J segment lost 3 bases and the V segment lost 10 bases, leaving 11 bases of the junction unmatched. The CDR3 sequence: CATNPGQDEETQYF. The CDR3 coding sequence is TGTGCCACCAACCCCGGACAGGACGAAGAGACCCAGTACTTC.

The chain is built from TRBV7-2 and TRBJ2-7; the D is unclear. V was clipped by 5 bases and J by 4 bases, with 15 bases between them. Germline CDR1 reads SGHTA; CDR2 reads FQGNSA. The CDR3 is 14 residues long. The chain's CDR3 is CASSLGVRLYEQYF. The CDR3 bases are TGTGCCAGCAGCCTCGGAGTCCGCCTGTACGAGCAGTACTTC.

This sequence joins TRBV7-9 and TRBJ2-7; 9 bases are shared with TRBD2. The CDR3 runs 15 residues. CDR1 and CDR2 (germline): SEHNR, FQNEAQ (reference sequence). V lost 1 base and J lost 3; bases outside the gene matches: 4. The CDR3 bases are TGTGCCAGCAGCTTAGGGCGGGAGGGGGACTACGAGCAGTACTTC. Translated: CASSLGREGDYEQYF.

This chain links TRBV30 with TRBJ1-5; D gene unclear. CDR3 length equals 13 residues. The V end lost 4 bases, the J end lost 5 bases, and 12 bases lay between the germline ends. The germline V gene has CDR1 GTSNPN and CDR2 SVGIG (reference sequence). The CDR3 DNA sequence: TGTGCCTGGACCACCCTCCCGCATCAGCCCCAGCATTTT. Residues: CAWTTLPHQPQHF.

This clone has a single count. The chain couples TRBV29-1 to TRBJ1-1, with 7 bases lining up with TRBD1. Per the germline V gene, CDR1 is SQVTM and CDR2 is ANQGSEA. This CDR3 spans 15 amino acids. V shed 6 bases, J shed 0 bases, and the junction held 10 bases outside the gene matches. CDR3 in amino acids: CSVPGTETMNTEAFF. CDR3 DNA sequence: TGCAGCGTCCCCGGGACAGAAACTATGAACACTGAAGCTTTCTTT.

The chain uses TRBV28 and TRBJ2-7; no clear D gene. Germline assignment: CDR1 MDHEN and CDR2 SYDVKM. V lost 5 bases, J lost 7 bases, and 15 bases lay in between. The CDR3 totals 13 residues. CDR3 DNA: TGTGCCAGCAGTCTCCCTTCCGCCCGTGAGCAGTACTTC. Residues: CASSLPSAREQYF.

V and J are TRBV6-1 and TRBJ2-3; TRBD2 matches 7 bases. Germline CDR1 is MNHNS and CDR2 is SASEGT. The CDR3 length is 14 residues. The V segment lost 7 bases and the J segment 5 bases; nucleotides outside the gene matches: 9. CDR3 amino acids: CASKALAYGDTQYF. CDR3 coding DNA: TGTGCCAGCAAGGCACTAGCGTATGGAGATACGCAGTATTTT.

The gene calls are TRBV29-1 and TRBJ1-2, with a possible D match to TRBD1 (5 bases). V shed 7 bases and J shed 8 bases, with 20 bases lying between them. The CDR3 sequence is 13 residues long. Germline V lookup: CDR1 SQVTM, CDR2 ANQGSEA. DNA of the CDR3: TGCAGCGCCCCAGGCAGGGAAGGGCAAGGCTACACCTTC. It specifies CSAPGREGQGYTF.